These 32 T cell receptor beta chains share one sample of origin, sequenced in a study of OX40 agonist ivuxolimab in advanced cancers. Sequenced by immunoSEQ multiplex PCR; TCRdb stores in-frame clones only, minus some. Of around 33,000 clones in the sample, 82% were seen once. The sequences come from CD4+ or CD8+ T cells sorted from blood, collected in a trial of the OX40 agonist ivuxolimab. Receptors originate from an adult with an advanced solid tumor such as melanoma, head and neck, liver or kidney cancer.

The CDR3 region is CASSEGASTGWHEKLFF. The DNA for the CDR3 is TGTGCCAGCAGTGAAGGGGCTTCGACAGGGTGGCATGAAAAACTGTTTTTT. V usage is TRBV6-1 and J usage is TRBJ1-4, with 7 bases identical to TRBD1. Trimming cost V 1 base and J 6 bases; bases outside gene matches: 11. The CDR3 consists of 17 residues. Per germline, CDR1 MNHNS and CDR2 SASEGT.

This chain uses TRBV7-9 with TRBJ2-2, with D tentatively TRBD1 (6 bases). The V gene's germline CDR1 is SEHNR and CDR2 FQNEAQ (reference sequence). The CDR3 is 18 residues long. Trimming cost V 5 bases and J 7 bases, with 26 bases left between them. The CDR3 bases are TGTGCCAGCAGCCCAAGGGCAGGGGCTTTGGGGTCCAGCGGGGAGCTGTTTTTT. Residues: CASSPRAGALGSSGELFF.

The chain recombines TRBV6-6 with TRBJ2-1; 11 nucleotides align to TRBD2. The ends lost 5 bases at V and 6 bases at J; junction bases unmatched: 9. CDR3 length equals 16 residues. In germline, CDR1 is MNHNY, CDR2 SVGAGI (reference sequence). The DNA of the CDR3 is TGTGCCAGCAGTCCCCTTAGCGGGAGGGCATTCAATGAGCAGTTCTTC. Translation: CASSPLSGRAFNEQFF.

This clone turned up a few times. CDR3 sequence: CASSVATGAVDEQFF. The CDR3 coding sequence is TGTGCCAGCAGCGTAGCTACGGGGGCAGTGGATGAGCAGTTCTTC. The V call is TRBV9, the J call TRBJ2-1; D is tentatively TRBD1 or TRBD2 (6 bases each). Germline assignment: CDR1 SGDLS and CDR2 YYNGEE. The CDR3 has 15 residues. The V end lost 0 bases, the J end lost 8 bases, and 15 bases lay between the germline ends.

This clone has just a few counts. This sequence joins TRBV5-4 and TRBJ2-1; 8 nucleotides match TRBD2. Germline-derived CDR1 and CDR2 are SGHNT and YYREEE (reference sequence). The CDR3 loop spans 16 amino acids. Trimming cost V 1 base and J 9 bases; bases outside gene matches: 12. CDR3 nucleotide sequence: TGTGCCAGCAGCTTGAGTAGAGGACTAGCTCCCAGTGAGCAGTTCTTC. It codes for CASSLSRGLAPSEQFF.

The chain has TRBV7-3 and TRBJ2-3, with D tentatively TRBD2 (7 bases). V lost 5 bases, J lost 0 bases, and 21 bases lay in between. Germline values: CDR1 SGHTA, CDR2 FQGTGA. The CDR3 runs 18 residues. CDR3: CASSRGRGGLPSTDTQYF. For the CDR3, the DNA is TGTGCCAGCAGCAGGGGCAGGGGAGGGCTTCCTAGCACAGATACGCAGTATTTT.

The chain is built from TRBV6-6 and TRBJ1-6; D remains ambiguous. The germline V gene has CDR1 MNHNY and CDR2 SVGAGI (reference sequence). V was cut by 7 bases and J by 10 bases, with 11 bases left in between. This CDR3 comprises 12 residues. CDR3 residues: CASTSIGSPLHF. CDR3 coding DNA: TGTGCCAGCACTTCGATCGGCTCACCCCTCCACTTT.

The chain carries TRBV9 and TRBJ2-2; 9 positions match TRBD1. From germline, CDR1 is SGDLS and CDR2 YYNGEE. Trimming took 3 bases from V and 2 from J; bases not matched to a gene: 2. There are 15 residues in the CDR3. This chain's CDR3 is CASSEQGANTGELFF. The CDR3 coding sequence is TGTGCCAGCAGCGAACAGGGGGCCAACACCGGGGAGCTGTTTTTT.

This sequence joins TRBV4-2 and TRBJ2-1; weak D call: TRBD2 (6 bases). V shed 1 base and J shed 9 bases, with 16 bases lying between them. CDR1 and CDR2 from the germline V gene are LGHNA and YNFKEQ. The CDR3 spans 15 residues. CDR3 in DNA: TGTGCCAGCAGCCAAGTGTCCGGACTACTATTTGAGCAGTTCTTC. Translated: CASSQVSGLLFEQFF.

J is TRBJ2-3 and V is TRBV4-3; D is undetermined. Germline lookup yields CDR1 LGHNA and CDR2 YSLEER. Between the trimmed V and J ends, which lost 0 bases and 1 base, there was a span of 5 bases. The CDR3 runs 14 residues. Written as DNA, the CDR3 is TGCGCCAGCAGCCAAGATATGCGCACAGATACGCAGTATTTT. Encoded protein: CASSQDMRTDTQYF.

The chain combines TRBV7-8 with TRBJ1-2; D unclear. This CDR3 is 14 amino acids long. Per germline, CDR1 SGHVS and CDR2 FQNEAQ. Trimming removed 2 bases from V and 3 bases from J, with 10 bases in between. The CDR3 spells CASSLSGIDYGYTF. In nucleotides, the CDR3 is TGTGCCAGCAGCTTAAGCGGGATAGACTATGGCTACACCTTC. The full variable domain, in which reference TRBV7-8 and TRBJ1-2 provide the parts outside the CDR3, is GAGVSQSPRYKVAKRGQDVALRCDPISGHVSLFWYQQALGQGPEFLTYFQNEAQLDKSGLPSDRFFAERPEGSVSTLKIQRTQQEDSAVYLCASSLSGIDYGYTFGSGTRLTVV.

The chain combines TRBV25-1 with TRBJ1-2; D remains unclear. The V gene lost 7 bases and the J gene lost 2 bases, with 17 bases spanning the gap. The CDR3 spans 15 residues. Germline CDR1 is MGHDK and CDR2 is SYGVNS. The DNA of the CDR3 is TGTGCCAGCACCGGATCTGTGGGCTTAAACTATGGCTACACCTTC. This gives the protein CASTGSVGLNYGYTF.

CDR3 DNA sequence: TGTGCCAGCAGCTTGGAACAGGGGGTAGGGGAGCAGTACTTC. The encoded protein is CASSLEQGVGEQYF. The gene calls are TRBV5-4 and TRBJ2-7, with 8 nucleotides matching TRBD1. Trimming took 0 bases from V and 7 from J; bases not matched to a gene: 6. The CDR3 runs 14 residues. CDR1 is SGHNT, CDR2 YYREEE, per germline (reference sequence).

The chain combines TRBV7-9 with TRBJ2-1; tentative D call: TRBD2 (6 bases). CDR3 length: 19 amino acids. Per the germline V gene, CDR1 is SEHNR and CDR2 is FQNEAQ (reference sequence). V lost 5 bases and J lost 1, with 24 bases in between. The CDR3 DNA reads as TGTGCCAGCAGCCCCCCACTAGCTACGACTCCCTCTTCCTACAATGAGCAGTTCTTC. Protein product: CASSPPLATTPSSYNEQFF. Full variable domain (outside the CDR3, taken from reference TRBV7-9 and TRBJ2-1): DTGVSQNPRHKITKRGQNVTFRCDPISEHNRLYWYRQTLGQGPEFLTYFQNEAQLEKSRLLSDRFSAERPKGSFSTLEIQRTEQGDSAMYLCASSPPLATTPSSYNEQFFGPGTRLTVL.

V and J are TRBV19 and TRBJ2-3, with unresolved D. The CDR3 is 13 amino acids. From germline, CDR1 is LNHDA and CDR2 SQIVND (reference sequence). V was trimmed by 2 bases and J by 2 bases, leaving 5 bases between them. CDR3 protein: CASSISITDTQYF. The CDR3 region has the DNA TGTGCCAGTAGTATAAGCATCACAGATACGCAGTATTTT.

V gene TRBV7-3 combines with J gene TRBJ2-1; 14 nucleotides match TRBD2. There are 15 residues in the CDR3. Germline CDR1 reads SGHTA; CDR2 reads FQGTGA. Germline trimming cut 6 bases from V and 9 bases from J; bases unmatched to any gene: 7. The CDR3 is CASSPGLAGGSEQFF. CDR3 DNA: TGTGCCAGCAGTCCAGGACTAGCGGGAGGTAGTGAGCAGTTCTTC.

The chain has TRBV5-6 and TRBJ2-7; 9 bases map to TRBD1. Germline assignment: CDR1 SGHDT and CDR2 YYEEEE. The V gene end was trimmed by 5 bases and the J gene end by 6 bases; junction bases not matched to a gene: 9. CDR3 size: 14 residues. The CDR3 DNA follows: TGTGCCAGCAGTCTCGGGACAGGGCTTAGCGAGCAGTACTTC. Encoded protein: CASSLGTGLSEQYF.

The chain links TRBV6-1 to TRBJ2-7, with 7 nucleotides matching TRBD1. V was pared by 8 bases and J by 5 bases, with 6 bases of the junction left unmatched. The germline CDR1 and CDR2 sequences are MNHNS and SASEGT. This CDR3 is 12 amino acids long. CDR3 in amino acids: CASGWDSHEQYF. The CDR3 nucleotides read TGTGCCAGCGGGTGGGACAGCCACGAGCAGTACTTC.

Only one count was recorded for this clone. This chain uses TRBV7-9 with TRBJ2-3, with 9 bases matching TRBD1. V lost 6 bases and J lost 3; bases outside the gene matches: 4. This CDR3 has 14 residues. In germline, CDR1 is SEHNR, CDR2 FQNEAQ (reference sequence). The CDR3 region is CASRTGTGTDTQYF. CDR3 nucleotides: TGTGCCAGCAGGACCGGGACAGGGACAGATACGCAGTATTTT.

The rearrangement links TRBV11-3 to TRBJ2-5; no clear D. This CDR3 has 11 amino acids. Trimming stripped 4 bases from V and 14 bases from J, with 14 bases between. The V gene's germline CDR1 is SGHNT and CDR2 YENEEA. This CDR3 is CASSSLGWSYF. CDR3 DNA: TGTGCCAGCAGCTCGTTGGGGTGGAGTTACTTC.

The CDR3 DNA reads as TGTGCCAGCAGCCTGGGGAACTCTGGGGCCAACGTCCTGACTTTC. This translates into CASSLGNSGANVLTF. The V call is TRBV7-4, the J call TRBJ2-6; D remains unclear. The CDR3 sequence is 15 residues long. Germline V lookup: CDR1 SGHVT, CDR2 SQSDAQ. V was pared by 5 bases and J by 0 bases, with 8 bases between.

The CDR3 spells CASSYRQYTGELFF. For the CDR3, the DNA is TGTGCCAGCAGTTACAGACAGTACACCGGGGAGCTGTTTTTT. The J gene is TRBJ2-2, the V gene TRBV6-5, with D possibly TRBD1 on 5 matching bases. This CDR3 region has 14 residues. The germline gives CDR1 MNHEY, CDR2 SVGAGI. V was clipped by 2 bases and J by 3 bases, with 7 bases between them.

The genes are TRBV5-4 and TRBJ2-3; no clear D gene. The CDR3 is 14 amino acids. Trimming took 4 bases from V and 2 from J, leaving 11 bases between them. Germline CDR1 SGHNT, CDR2 YYREEE (reference sequence). CDR3 residues: CASSVPSATDTQYF. CDR3 nucleotides: TGTGCCAGCAGCGTACCTTCTGCCACAGATACGCAGTATTTT.

This chain uses TRBV15 with TRBJ1-2; tentative D call: TRBD1 (5 bases). Germline CDR1 LNHNV, CDR2 YYDKDF (reference sequence). The CDR3 runs 14 residues. Trimming removed 0 bases from V and 7 bases from J, with 12 bases in between. CDR3 nucleotide sequence: TGTGCCACCAGCAGAGATCGAGGGGATCTTGGCTACACCTTC. It yields the protein CATSRDRGDLGYTF.

This clone was recorded only once. The V and J genes are TRBV2 and TRBJ2-1; D could derive from TRBD1 or TRBD2 (5 bases each). Germline V CDR1 and CDR2: SNHLY, FYNNEI. V lost 7 bases and J 8 bases, leaving 21 bases between the germline ends. The CDR3 is 15 residues long. CDR3 bases: TGTGCCAGCACAATCACCCTGGTTGGGGGTCATGAGCAGTTCTTC. Protein: CASTITLVGGHEQFF.

The V gene is TRBV4-3, the J gene TRBJ2-1; TRBD2 agrees at 7 bases. V lost 0 bases to trimming and J lost 13 bases; unmatched junction nucleotides: 6. Germline V gene sequence: CDR1 LGHNA, CDR2 YSLEER. CDR3 length: 13 amino acids. CDR3 in amino acids: CASSQDFRGEQFF. DNA for the CDR3: TGCGCCAGCAGCCAAGATTTTCGGGGGGAACAGTTCTTC.

This clone was counted once. The J gene is TRBJ2-3, the V gene TRBV11-2; 12 bases agree with TRBD2. The V gene end was trimmed by 3 bases and the J gene end by 2 bases; junction bases not matched to a gene: 3. The length of the CDR3 is 16 residues. Germline V gives CDR1 SGHAT, CDR2 FQNNGV. Here the CDR3 reads CASSFLAGGNTDTQYF. The DNA for the CDR3 is TGTGCCAGCAGCTTTCTAGCGGGGGGGAACACAGATACGCAGTATTTT.

The chain recombines TRBV6-5 with TRBJ2-5, with a possible D match to TRBD1 (6 bases). Trimming left V 0 bases short and J 2 bases short, with 10 bases between. Germline-derived CDR1 and CDR2 are MNHEY and SVGAGI. This CDR3 is 15 amino acids long. The CDR3 spells CASSYSVRGQETQYF. Here the CDR3 DNA reads TGTGCCAGCAGTTACTCAGTGAGGGGGCAAGAGACCCAGTACTTC.

The chain couples TRBV7-3 to TRBJ2-3; 7 nucleotides line up with TRBD2. Germline V gene lookup returns CDR1 SGHTA and CDR2 FQGTGA. This CDR3 has 14 residues. After removal of 2 bases from V and 8 bases from J, the junction contained 7 bases not matched to a gene. In DNA form, the CDR3 reads TGTGCCAGCAGCTTAGCGGGAGCCCCGGGTACGCAGTATTTT. It yields the protein CASSLAGAPGTQYF.

The rearrangement joins TRBV7-9 to TRBJ1-3; the match to TRBD1 covers 7 bases. This CDR3 region has 13 residues. From germline, CDR1 is SEHNR and CDR2 FQNEAQ (reference sequence). V trimming: 5 bases; J trimming: 10 bases; junction bases outside the gene matches: 8. The CDR3 sequence: CASSPDRQGTIYF. In DNA form, the CDR3 reads TGTGCCAGCAGCCCCGACCGACAGGGTACCATATATTTT.

V and J are TRBV7-3 and TRBJ1-2; 7 bases line up with TRBD1. V shed 5 bases and J 7 bases; nucleotides not matched to a gene: 13. Germline V lookup: CDR1 SGHTA, CDR2 FQGTGA. CDR3 length: 15 residues. CDR3 DNA sequence: TGTGCCAGCAGCGCCCAACAGGGGAGGATGAGTGGCTACACCTTC. Translated, it gives CASSAQQGRMSGYTF.

This CDR3 is CASSLTTGVEEAFF. CDR3 coding DNA: TGTGCCAGTAGCCTCACCACAGGGGTTGAGGAGGCTTTCTTT. The chain couples TRBV19 to TRBJ1-1; 7 bases match TRBD1. Looked up from germline, CDR1 is LNHDA and CDR2 is SQIVND (reference sequence). V shed 6 bases, J shed 11 bases, and the junction held 15 bases outside the gene matches. This CDR3 region has 14 residues.